These 18 T cell receptor beta chains originate from one sample sequenced in a study of metastatic and nonmetastatic thyroid tumors. TCRdb recomputed clones from the PCR reads via MiXCR. The sample lists roughly 15,000 clones; 27% were seen once. Patients underwent thyroid surgery, and none had received any treatment before it. Input material: adjacent normal tissue. The receptors stem from a female donor with papillary thyroid cancer or a benign thyroid nodule (not recorded which). Some clones in this sample may be carry-over from other donors' samples.

The V and J genes are TRBV18 and TRBJ1-1; 7 bases are shared with TRBD1. The junction had 2 bases not matched to a gene; V was cut back by 4 bases and J by 0 bases. This CDR3 spans 14 amino acids. From germline, CDR1 is KGHSH and CDR2 LQKENI. CDR3: CASSQDRLNTEAFF. The CDR3 bases are TGTGCCAGCTCACAGGACAGGCTGAACACTGAAGCTTTCTTT. Supplemented by reference TRBV18 and TRBJ1-1, the full variable domain reads NAGVMQNPRHLVRRRGQEARLRCSPMKGHSHVYWYRQLPEEGLKFMVYLQKENIIDESGMPKERFSAEFPKEGPSILRIQQVVRGDSAAYFCASSQDRLNTEAFFGQGTRLTVV.

The chain recombines TRBV9 with TRBJ1-1; 7 positions agree with TRBD1. Per the germline V gene, CDR1 is SGDLS and CDR2 is YYNGEE. The V segment lost 3 bases and the J segment 12 bases; nucleotides outside the gene matches: 17. This CDR3 is built from 15 residues. The CDR3 reads CASSGTRQGRRKTFF. The CDR3 DNA is TGTGCCAGCAGCGGAACACGACAGGGAAGAAGAAAAACTTTCTTT. Together with reference TRBV9 and TRBJ1-1, the CDR3 gives the full variable domain: DSGVTQTPKHLITATGQRVTLRCSPRSGDLSVYWYQQSLDQGLQFLIQYYNGEERAKGNILERFSAQQFPDLHSELNLSSLELGDSALYFCASSGTRQGRRKTFFGQGTRLTVV.

This clone is medium-sized. The J gene is TRBJ1-2, the V gene TRBV9; possible D gene TRBD1, 5 bases. The germline V gene encodes CDR1 SGDLS and CDR2 YYNGEE. Trimming left V 0 bases short and J 3 bases short, with 9 bases between. There are 14 residues in the CDR3. The CDR3 DNA is TGTGCCAGCAGCGTAGGGGACGGTTACTATGGCTACACCTTC. Translation: CASSVGDGYYGYTF.

This chain links TRBV11-2 with TRBJ2-3, with 15 bases fitting TRBD2. J lost 0 bases, V lost 5 bases, and 6 bases had no gene match. The CDR3 has 18 residues. Germline V gene data show CDR1 as SGHAT and CDR2 as FQNNGV. CDR3 sequence (DNA): TGTGCCAGCAGCCGCGGACTAGCGGGAGGGCTAAGCACAGATACGCAGTATTTT. Its translation: CASSRGLAGGLSTDTQYF.

This chain uses TRBV28 with TRBJ2-7, with 9 bases lining up with TRBD2. Germline V gene lookup returns CDR1 MDHEN and CDR2 SYDVKM. The CDR3 is 16 amino acids. V gave up 5 bases and J gave up 3 bases; unmatched junction bases: 11. The CDR3 DNA follows: TGTGCCAGCAGTCCCTCCCAGCTAGCGGGACTCTACGAGCAGTACTTC. It specifies CASSPSQLAGLYEQYF. Filled out from reference TRBV28 and TRBJ2-7, the complete variable domain reads DVKVTQSSRYLVKRTGEKVFLECVQDMDHENMFWYRQDPGLGLRLIYFSYDVKMKEKGDIPEGYSVSREKKERFSLILESASTNQTSMYLCASSPSQLAGLYEQYFGPGTRLTVT.

This chain connects TRBV20-1 to TRBJ2-2; 8 bases line up with TRBD1. Trimming at V came to 4 bases and at J to 4 bases, leaving 8 bases not matched to a gene. The CDR3 spans 15 residues. Germline CDR1 and CDR2: DFQATT and SNEGSKA (reference sequence). CDR3 residues: CSATKQGAGTGELFF. The CDR3 DNA reads TGCAGTGCTACCAAGCAGGGGGCGGGCACCGGGGAGCTGTTTTTT.

V and J are TRBV24-1 and TRBJ2-7, with 9 bases that match TRBD2. The length of the CDR3 is 11 residues. J was trimmed by 10 bases and V by 9 bases; bases with no gene match: 6. CDR1 KGHDR and CDR2 SFDVKD come from the germline V gene. The CDR3 loop reads CATFQRGDQYV. The CDR3 bases are TGTGCCACCTTCCAGCGGGGGGACCAGTACGTC.

The genes are TRBV20-1 and TRBJ2-7; maybe TRBD1 (5 bases). CDR3 size: 15 residues. With 5 bases removed from V and 0 bases from J, the gap between germline ends came to 17 bases. CDR1 is DFQATT and CDR2 is SNEGSKA in the germline V gene (reference sequence). CDR3 bases: TGCAGTGCTTCACCTATGCAGGGAATCTCCTACGAGCAGTACTTC. This translates into CSASPMQGISYEQYF.

The genes are TRBV20-1 and TRBJ2-7, with D possibly matching TRBD2 (5 bases). The CDR3 totals 14 residues. V was cut by 0 bases and J by 3 bases, with 12 bases left in between. Germline values: CDR1 DFQATT, CDR2 SNEGSKA (reference sequence). The CDR3: CSARDMAGLYEQYF. The CDR3, as DNA: TGCAGTGCTAGAGATATGGCGGGCCTCTACGAGCAGTACTTC.

This clone was recorded at least ten times. V and J are TRBV27 and TRBJ1-4; tentatively, D is TRBD1 (6 bases). This CDR3 comprises 14 residues. Germline CDR1 MNHEY, CDR2 SMNVEV (reference sequence). V was shortened by 4 bases and J by 8 bases, with 14 bases between the two germline ends. The CDR3 loop reads CASSSGRGDEKLFF. CDR3 DNA sequence: TGTGCCAGCAGTTCAGGCAGGGGCGACGAAAAACTGTTTTTT.

The V gene is TRBV6-1, the J gene TRBJ1-1, with D unresolved. The CDR3 covers 14 residues. The V gene's germline CDR1 is MNHNS and CDR2 SASEGT. Trimming removed 10 bases at V and 5 bases at J, with 20 bases between. This CDR3 reads CATTAGRAGTEAFF. The DNA for the CDR3 is TGTGCCACCACAGCGGGCAGAGCGGGGACTGAAGCTTTCTTT.

The V and J genes are TRBV27 and TRBJ2-3; unclear D gene. The CDR3 spans 12 residues. The V gene lost 3 bases and the J gene lost 2 bases, with 3 bases spanning the gap. Germline values: CDR1 MNHEY, CDR2 SMNVEV (reference sequence). CDR3 DNA: TGTGCCAGCAGTTTCAACACAGATACGCAGTATTTT. This encodes CASSFNTDTQYF.

This clone occurred a few times. The chain joins TRBV12-3 or TRBV12-4 to TRBJ2-7, with D maybe TRBD2 (6 bases). The CDR3 runs 15 residues. V was trimmed by 6 bases and J by 5 bases, leaving 20 bases between them. CDR3 DNA: TGTGCCAGCAGCAACCGCGGGATAACAAGCCACGAGCAGTACTTC. Amino acid sequence: CASSNRGITSHEQYF.

The chain recombines TRBV20-1 with TRBJ2-5, with 11 bases fitting TRBD2. The CDR3 runs to 13 residues. V lost 6 bases to trimming and J lost 5 bases; unmatched junction nucleotides: 5. The germline V gene encodes CDR1 DFQATT and CDR2 SNEGSKA (reference sequence). The CDR3 spells CSAASGRSETQYF. DNA of the CDR3: TGCAGTGCCGCTAGCGGGAGGAGTGAGACCCAGTACTTC.

The rearrangement joins TRBV3-1 to TRBJ1-2; a possible D gene is TRBD1 (6 bases). Germline CDR1 is LGHDT and CDR2 is YNNKEL (reference sequence). The CDR3 runs to 15 residues. Trimming cost V 1 base and J 9 bases, with 18 bases left between them. CDR3 nucleotide sequence: TGTGCCAGCAGCCAAGGTTCCGGCAGGGGTAAGTGCTACACCTTC. Encoded protein: CASSQGSGRGKCYTF.

This rearrangement joins TRBV6-1 to TRBJ2-3; tentatively, D is TRBD1 or TRBD2 (5 bases each). V was trimmed by 8 bases and J by 5 bases, leaving 14 bases between them. CDR1 is MNHNS, CDR2 SASEGT, per germline. The length of the CDR3 is 13 residues. The CDR3, as DNA: TGTGCCAGCCGCAGGGTGAGCGGAGATACGCAGTATTTT. It translates to CASRRVSGDTQYF.

The chain combines TRBV5-1 with TRBJ1-5, with 7 positions matching TRBD1. Germline V lookup: CDR1 SGHRS, CDR2 YFSETQ. V was clipped by 4 bases and J by 5 bases; unmatched bases: 6. This CDR3 contains 14 residues. The CDR3 DNA reads as TGCGCCAGCAGCCCGCAGGGGGGGGATCAGCCCCAGCATTTT. Protein: CASSPQGGDQPQHF.

This clone was recorded at least ten times. The gene calls are TRBV12-3 or TRBV12-4 and TRBJ2-3; TRBD1 agrees at 9 bases. The CDR3 spans 16 residues. V was clipped by 5 bases and J by 1 base; unmatched bases: 7. Written as DNA, the CDR3 is TGTGCCAGCAGTGGATGGGGACAGGGTGGCACAGATACGCAGTATTTT. As protein: CASSGWGQGGTDTQYF.